This entry is about one T cell receptor beta chain. A J-beta primer mix and a sample-barcoded 5' primer were used in a second PCR of about 7 to 12 cycles. Each cDNA was tagged by a template-switch adaptor containing 12 random nucleotides. TCRdb re-called the 5' RACE reads with MiXCR, one entry per CDR3 protein. The sample gives over 950,000 distinct CDR3 sequences, around two fifths of which show up once; roughly 13% is in the top ten. CDR3 size: 16 residues. Germline lookup yields CDR1 LGHNA and CDR2 YSLEER. V lost 4 bases to trimming and J lost 2 bases, with 16 bases between them. The sample is drawn from a study of blood T cells in healthy people across ages.

The clonotype was recovered from a man younger than 30 in good health. The sequenced material came from blood. This chain uses TRBV4-3 with TRBJ2-3; tentatively, D is TRBD2 (6 bases). The CDR3 spells CASSRGTLRDTDTQYF. Here the CDR3 DNA reads TGCGCCAGCAGCCGCGGGACCCTCCGGGACACAGATACGCAGTATTTT.